Below are 19 T cell receptor beta chains sequenced from a single sample in a study of OX40 agonist ivuxolimab in advanced cancers. Produced via immunoSEQ multiplex PCR; TCRdb's table is partial and in-frame only. The data show approximately 77,000 clones, 80% to 95% seen once. The specimen comprised CD4+ or CD8+ T cells sorted from blood, sampled in a trial of the OX40 agonist ivuxolimab. The receptors were sampled from an adult with an advanced solid tumor such as melanoma, head and neck, liver or kidney cancer.

This chain links TRBV11-2 with TRBJ1-5; D is unresolved. This CDR3 is 13 amino acids long. Germline-derived CDR1 and CDR2 are SGHAT and FQNNGV. V was trimmed by 0 bases and J by 4 bases, leaving 4 bases between them. The CDR3 DNA reads as TGTGCCAGCAGCTTAGACAGGAATCAGCCCCAGCATTTT. It translates to CASSLDRNQPQHF.

This chain joins TRBV10-3 and TRBJ2-4; D not resolved. This CDR3 spans 15 amino acids. V dropped 0 bases and J dropped 1 base, with 7 bases sitting between them. Germline V CDR1 and CDR2: ENHRY, SYGVKD. This chain's CDR3 is CAISESTGAKNIQYF. In nucleotides, the CDR3 is TGTGCCATCAGTGAGTCTACTGGTGCCAAAAACATTCAGTACTTC.

CDR3 amino acids: CSVDRGSNEQFF. CDR3 in DNA: TGCAGCGTTGATAGGGGGTCCAATGAGCAGTTCTTC. The chain combines TRBV29-1 with TRBJ2-1, with D possibly being TRBD1 (6 bases). CDR3 size: 12 residues. CDR1 and CDR2 (germline): SQVTM, ANQGSEA. Trimming pared 3 bases from V and 6 bases from J, leaving 9 bases between.

V gene TRBV7-8 combines with J gene TRBJ2-1, with 7 bases lining up with TRBD2. V dropped 2 bases and J dropped 3; count of bases not matched to a gene: 4. Germline CDR1 reads SGHVS; CDR2 reads FQNEAQ. The CDR3 contains 15 residues. The CDR3 DNA follows: TGTGCCAGCAGCTTATCAGCGGGGCGCTACAATGAGCAGTTCTTC. It specifies CASSLSAGRYNEQFF.

DNA of the CDR3: TGTGCCAGCACCCCGGGACTAGAGCACTACGAGCAGTACTTC. Translation gives CASTPGLEHYEQYF. J is TRBJ2-7 and V is TRBV28, with 8 bases lining up with TRBD2. J was trimmed by 3 bases and V by 7 bases; bases with no gene match: 8. The CDR3 length is 14 residues. CDR1 MDHEN and CDR2 SYDVKM come from the germline V gene.

V and J are TRBV11-3 and TRBJ2-1, with no clear D. The CDR3 is made up of 13 amino acids. Germline CDR1 reads SGHNT; CDR2 reads YENEEA. Trimming stripped 3 bases from V and 9 bases from J, with 12 bases between. The CDR3 loop is CASSFGLNSEQFF. CDR3 sequence (DNA): TGTGCCAGCAGCTTCGGTCTTAATAGTGAGCAGTTCTTC.

The chain couples TRBV5-4 to TRBJ2-7; TRBD2 is a possible D gene (5 bases). Germline V CDR1 and CDR2: SGHNT, YYREEE (reference sequence). V was trimmed by 7 bases and J by 1 base, leaving 12 bases between them. The CDR3 loop spans 13 amino acids. The CDR3 spells CASGSAGSYEQYF. CDR3 nucleotide sequence: TGTGCCAGCGGGTCGGCGGGTTCCTACGAGCAGTACTTC.

The V and J genes are TRBV5-1 and TRBJ2-3; perhaps TRBD1 as D (6 bases). From germline, CDR1 is SGHRS and CDR2 YFSETQ. Trimming left V 2 bases short and J 1 base short, with 11 bases between. The CDR3 is made up of 15 amino acids. CDR3: CASSFNEGGTDTQYF. The CDR3 DNA follows: TGCGCCAGCAGCTTCAACGAGGGGGGCACAGATACGCAGTATTTT.

The chain is built from TRBV10-3 and TRBJ2-5, with D possibly being TRBD2 (6 bases). The J call may be wrong; the DNA end is better matched by TRBJ2-7. Germline CDR1 reads ENHRY; CDR2 reads SYGVKD. The CDR3 contains 13 residues. The CDR3 DNA reads TGTGCCATCAGATTGGGAGGTGAGGGCGAGCAGTACTTC. It encodes CAIRLGGEGEQYF.

V gene TRBV11-3 combines with J gene TRBJ2-2; the D gene could be TRBD1 or TRBD2 (5 bases each). The CDR3 is 14 amino acids. The V end was cut by 0 bases, the J end by 8 bases, with 10 bases between. Per the germline V gene, CDR1 is SGHNT and CDR2 is YENEEA. The CDR3 DNA follows: TGTGCCAGCAGCTTAGATGGGACGGCGGGGGAGCTGTTTTTT. Amino acids: CASSLDGTAGELFF.

The chain combines TRBV7-2 with TRBJ2-5; D tentatively reads TRBD1 or TRBD2 (5 bases each). Germline assignment: CDR1 SGHTA and CDR2 FQGNSA. The length of the CDR3 is 15 residues. V shed 3 bases and J shed 7 bases, with 18 bases lying between them. In DNA, the CDR3 is TGTGCCAGCAGCTTGGGACCCAACACCGGCGGGACCCAGTACTTC. It specifies CASSLGPNTGGTQYF.

The rearrangement links TRBV7-3 to TRBJ2-2, with D perhaps TRBD1 (5 bases). CDR1 is SGHTA and CDR2 is FQGTGA in the germline V gene. With 5 bases removed from V and 11 bases from J, the gap between germline ends came to 15 bases. The CDR3 covers 13 residues. CDR3 residues: CASSPDSQGELFF. DNA for the CDR3: TGTGCCAGCAGCCCAGACAGCCAAGGAGAGCTGTTTTTT.

The rearrangement uses TRBV10-1 and TRBJ2-1; 8 positions match TRBD2. With 7 bases clipped from V and 2 bases from J, the junction kept 19 bases outside the gene matches. CDR1 and CDR2 from the germline V gene are WNHNN and SYGVQD (reference sequence). There are 19 residues in the CDR3. The CDR3 DNA reads as TGCGCCAGCAAACCTCGGGAGGGCCCCCAACTAATAACCTACAATGAGCAGTTCTTC. The encoded protein is CASKPREGPQLITYNEQFF.

V usage is TRBV14 and J usage is TRBJ1-6, with a weak D call TRBD1 (5 bases). Between the trimmed V and J ends, which lost 1 base and 7 bases, there was a span of 8 bases. CDR3 length: 14 residues. Germline V gene lookup returns CDR1 SGHDN and CDR2 FVKESK. In nucleotides, the CDR3 is TGTGCCAGCAGCCAAGTGGCAGGGAATTCACCCCTCCACTTT. Protein product: CASSQVAGNSPLHF.

This chain links TRBV7-9 with TRBJ2-5, with no clear D. The CDR3 consists of 13 residues. With 5 bases removed from V and 4 bases from J, the gap between germline ends came to 11 bases. CDR1 and CDR2 (germline): SEHNR, FQNEAQ (reference sequence). In nucleotides, the CDR3 is TGTGCCAGCAGCCTCCCCATTACAGAGACCCAGTACTTC. Translating gives CASSLPITETQYF. The full variable domain, rest sourced from reference TRBV7-9 and TRBJ2-5, is DTGVSQNPRHKITKRGQNVTFRCDPISEHNRLYWYRQTLGQGPEFLTYFQNEAQLEKSRLLSDRFSAERPKGSFSTLEIQRTEQGDSAMYLCASSLPITETQYFGPGTRLLVL.

The V gene is TRBV9, the J gene TRBJ2-7; 7 bases are shared with TRBD2. The CDR3 runs 14 residues. Germline lookup yields CDR1 SGDLS and CDR2 YYNGEE. J was trimmed by 6 bases and V by 0 bases; bases with no gene match: 6. CDR3 sequence reads: CASSVGGSNVEQYF. The CDR3 DNA follows: TGTGCCAGCAGCGTAGGCGGGAGTAACGTCGAGCAGTACTTC.

The V and J genes are TRBV5-1 and TRBJ2-3; 7 nucleotides line up with TRBD1. The CDR3 spans 13 residues. Trimming took 4 bases from V and 3 from J; bases not matched to a gene: 2. Germline V lookup: CDR1 SGHRS, CDR2 YFSETQ. CDR3 nucleotide sequence: TGCGCCAGCAGCGGGGGACAGACAGATACGCAGTATTTT. Protein sequence: CASSGGQTDTQYF. Full variable domain (outside the CDR3, taken from reference TRBV5-1 and TRBJ2-3): KAGVTQTPRYLIKTRGQQVTLSCSPISGHRSVSWYQQTPGQGLQFLFEYFSETQRNKGNFPGRFSGRQFSNSRSEMNVSTLELGDSALYLCASSGGQTDTQYFGPGTRLTVL.

The chain couples TRBV18 to TRBJ1-2; 11 nucleotides match TRBD1. This CDR3 contains 14 residues. Germline CDR1 is KGHSH and CDR2 is LQKENI. The V gene end was trimmed by 6 bases and the J gene end by 5 bases; junction bases not matched to a gene: 5. CDR3 amino acids: CASSPGQGAYGYTF. CDR3 nucleotide sequence: TGTGCCAGCTCTCCCGGACAGGGGGCTTATGGCTACACCTTC.

This clone occurred a few times. The J gene is TRBJ1-6, the V gene TRBV19; D call uncertain. The CDR3 covers 12 residues. The V end was cut by 5 bases, the J end by 6 bases, with 5 bases between. Germline lookup yields CDR1 LNHDA and CDR2 SQIVND (reference sequence). The CDR3 reads CASSSSNSPLHF. The CDR3 DNA reads as TGTGCCAGTAGTTCCAGTAATTCACCCCTCCACTTT.